This is a list of T cell receptor beta chains from one sample in a study of blood T cells in healthy people across ages. MiXCR was run by TCRdb on the 5' RACE reads, yielding one entry per CDR3 protein. The repertoire consists of 800,000 or so distinct CDR3 sequences, with approximately 67% occurring once and the leading ten covering roughly 25%. Material for sequencing was blood. These receptors all stem from a man aged 30 to 45 in good health. Each CDR3 is given without its conserved first and last residue. The order of the fields is CDR3 protein, V gene.

SADRTGESYGYT | TRBV20-1
ASSSPRTGNSPLH | TRBV7-8
ASSQDRCGPNYGYT | TRBV4-3
ASSLREDSEQY | TRBV5-1
ASSPDMADTEAF | TRBV7-2
ASSTAAENIQY | TRBV7-9
SVKTGGYEQY | TRBV29-1
ASSGGLGSRGGYT | TRBV12-3/TRBV12-4
ASSQDRGDFHEQY | TRBV4-2
ASSPPRAYEQY | TRBV28
ASSIDYQETQY | TRBV7-2
ASTWAQETQY | TRBV2
ASSPGTSRAEQF | TRBV7-2
AISEAPAGGNEQF | TRBV10-3
ASSLGRAREQY | TRBV7-2
ASGEARGSGSYEQY | TRBV3-1
ASRPRYGHTEAF | TRBV12-3/TRBV12-4
SVTATSTDTQY | TRBV20-1
AISESSDRVSDTQY | TRBV10-3
ACSSPGRAEVQY | TRBV6-5
ASSYSAWGVQESSYEQY | TRBV6-5
ASSSAGLTSTQY | TRBV9
ASSQEPGRVHEQY | TRBV3-1
ASSSWTSKYEQY | TRBV12-3/TRBV12-4
ASSSQGRPYYEQY | TRBV7-2
SVPSQGGSEKLF | TRBV29-1
ASSVQGLGDTQY | TRBV25-1
ASSQDRLAGYEQY | TRBV3-1
ASSQTGVNNSPLH | TRBV9
ASSWNRKYTGELF | TRBV13
ASSKVVVGLLMNTEAF | TRBV21-1
ASSGPGPVELLF | TRBV9
SVAEEGQTNQPQH | TRBV29-1
SARDTYGTSYNEQF | TRBV20-1
ASSQDGTRASGVTDTQY | TRBV4-3
ASSSAIRTSEETQY | TRBV27
SAPRGYQETQY | TRBV20-1
ASSPPGEGANVLT | TRBV18
SVEGGDGSQGETQY | TRBV29-1
SVPGTSGGSYNEQF | TRBV29-1
ASSQESARGNYGYT | TRBV4-3
ASSPGPFSNEKLF | TRBV6-5
SAGSGNTEAF | TRBV20-1
ASSFGGDQETQY | TRBV27
AISAGGTSRANYGYT | TRBV10-3
AISEGQGRTEAF | TRBV10-3
ASSPETVQETQY | TRBV18
SARDRRGGGGELF | TRBV20-1
ASSPSSGGAVGELF | TRBV5-1